This T cell receptor (beta chain) was profiled in a study of beta chain features in type 1 diabetes (dated by TCRdb to the late 2010s). Describing the broader study: Mean age, gender distribution, total cell number and subset yield did not differ between patients and healthy donors. Across all samples, around 99 million sorted cells were examined, and cell number per subset correlated strongly with RNA yield. In the study, TCRB repertoires of sorted circulating CD4+ T cell subsets from recently diagnosed type 1 diabetes patients were compared with those of matched healthy donors. Regulatory and stem cell-like memory subsets were isolated from only 8 patients and roughly eight healthy donors, whereas naive and central memory subsets came from all 30 or so donors. Paper-wide results and their limitations: Type 1 diabetes patients showed a moderate but significant shortening of TCRB CDR3 length in all four CD4+ subsets. Naive, central memory and regulatory TCRB repertoires appeared to be more alike among patients than among healthy donors. Because cDNA was sequenced instead of genomic DNA, activated cells with high expression could be over-represented, although the groups did not differ in activation or CD3 levels. At VDJ recombination sites, patients with type 1 diabetes made fewer insertions and deleted more nucleotides, a pattern implying thymic rearrangement abnormalities. Because the HLA sub-analyses included only small numbers of individuals, any influence of HLA type on TCRB rearrangement was left unresolved. PCR may preferentially amplify shorter templates, but because patient and control samples were amplified and corrected together, any resulting skew would affect both groups equally.

Each donor gave one peripheral blood draw, around 100 mL on average, collected into heparinised tubes. Naive, central memory, regulatory and stem cell-like memory CD4+ T cells were sorted on a BD FACSAria II using a panel including CD45RO, CCR7, CD25, CD127, CD95 and CD27. A purity above 98% was achieved for all sorted populations. PBMCs were separated immediately by Lymphoprep density gradient centrifugation and were stained directly, without being cultured. So that batch effects would be minimized, each experiment stained and sorted samples in pairs, pairing one healthy donor with one patient. This clone was seen a few times. Its antigen remains undetermined. No base-level quality is on record; no much larger clone is a single base apart. Between the V and J ends, shortened by 3 bases and 0 bases respectively, the junction contains 11 bases. The CDR3 runs 15 residues from the cysteine to the phenylalanine. Only the CDR3 DNA stays, 45 bases, in frame from base 1. As encoded in the germline V gene (reference sequence), CDR1 is SGHNT while CDR2 is YYREEE.

The High Capacity cDNA Reverse Transcription Kit was used to reverse transcribe all of the isolated RNA, meaning that expressed TCRB transcripts were what got sequenced. Deep immunoSEQ sequencing was performed on naive, central memory and regulatory T cell samples, with an average of roughly 3.3 million total reads per sample. After sorted cells were lysed in RLT buffer, RNA was extracted with DNase-treated RNeasy Micro or Mini kits, with the choice depending on cell number. To prevent cross-contamination, each cell subset was processed individually, whereas patient and healthy donor samples were processed jointly. TCRB sequences were amplified from cDNA with the immunoSEQ multiplex PCR, producing 87-bp fragments spanning the CDR3 region. The amplicons were sequenced using the Illumina HiSeq platform. The study's own analysis went as follows. PCR bias was corrected computationally using synthetic template baselines, and reads within Hamming distance 2 were collapsed, with unmergeable singletons discarded. By aligning reads against IMGT, V, D and J genes, CDR3 length, and insertions or deletions at six rearrangement sites were assigned. Clonotype counts were normalized to sorted cell number within each subset before computing true diversity and Gini coefficients with the tcR R package. The overlap coefficient, calculated on TCRB nucleotide sequences, was used to measure repertoire sharing. Out-of-frame TCRB sequences from naive cells were analyzed to stand in for the pre-selection repertoire. Here the immuneACCESS table is served through TCRdb, limited to in-frame sequences with V and J called. Missing clones are a known gap in these copies; in checked studies unresolved V genes cover under half, and the rest lacks a known reason. V and J calls and clone size follow that table, whereas D and trimming were derived from the DNA. Here the sample has about 350,000 clones; around a fifth occur a single time. Approximately 0.041% of the sample is held by the ten biggest clonotypes.

The clonotype originates from a woman under 30 in good health. Source material: naive CD4+ T cells from blood. Reading the label with the study, this specimen's cell subset or site is: true naive CD4+ T cells. This sequence uses TRBV5-4 and TRBJ2-3; 6 matching bases give a weak D call of TRBD1. At the DNA level, the sequence is TGTGCCAGCAGCTCTAGGACAGCGAGCACAGATACGCAGTATTTT. This is translated as CASSSRTASTDTQYF.